This TCR beta chain originates from a study of T cell changes during pregnancy in multiple sclerosis. TCRdb keeps only in-frame clones here, not all; method: immunoSEQ multiplex PCR. The table shows about 43,000 clones, with about 90% occurring only once. V lost 2 bases, J lost 0 bases, and 11 bases lay in between. The CDR3 consists of 16 residues. In germline, CDR1 is MNHNS, CDR2 SASEGT. The material was peripheral blood, obtained in the second trimester of pregnancy. This sequence was found in a female donor in good health, enrolled as a control in a pregnancy study. The chain combines TRBV6-1 with TRBJ1-3; a possible D gene is TRBD1 (5 bases). This CDR3 reads CASSELGVTSGNTIYF. DNA for the CDR3: TGTGCCAGCAGTGAATTAGGGGTGACCTCTGGAAACACCATATATTTT.